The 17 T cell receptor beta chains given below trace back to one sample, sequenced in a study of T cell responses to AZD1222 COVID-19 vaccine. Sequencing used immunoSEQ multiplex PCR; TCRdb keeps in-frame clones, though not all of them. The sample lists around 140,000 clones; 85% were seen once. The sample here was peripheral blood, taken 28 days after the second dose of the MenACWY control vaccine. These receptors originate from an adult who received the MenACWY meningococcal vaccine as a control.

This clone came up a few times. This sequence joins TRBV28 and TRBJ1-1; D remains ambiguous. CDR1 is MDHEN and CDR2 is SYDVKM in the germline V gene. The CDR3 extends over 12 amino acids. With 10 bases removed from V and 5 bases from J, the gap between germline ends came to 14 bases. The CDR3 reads CATLGAGTEAFF. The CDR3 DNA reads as TGTGCCACCCTAGGAGCTGGAACTGAAGCTTTCTTT.

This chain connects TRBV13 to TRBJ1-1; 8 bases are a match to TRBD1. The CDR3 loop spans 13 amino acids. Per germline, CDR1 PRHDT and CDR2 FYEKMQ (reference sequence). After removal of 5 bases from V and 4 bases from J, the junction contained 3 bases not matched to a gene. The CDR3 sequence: CASSRQGLTEAFF. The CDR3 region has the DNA TGTGCCAGCAGCCGACAGGGGCTCACTGAAGCTTTCTTT.

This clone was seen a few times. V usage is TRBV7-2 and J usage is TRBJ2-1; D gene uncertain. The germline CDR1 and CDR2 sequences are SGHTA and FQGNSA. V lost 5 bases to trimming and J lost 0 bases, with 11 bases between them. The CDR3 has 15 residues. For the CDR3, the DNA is TGTGCCAGCAGCCAAACCGAGGCCTCCTACAATGAGCAGTTCTTC. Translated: CASSQTEASYNEQFF.

The CDR3 region is CASSPPPGHITDTQYF. CDR3 coding DNA: TGTGCCAGCTCACCTCCCCCGGGACATATCACAGATACGCAGTATTTT. The chain carries TRBV18 and TRBJ2-3; tentatively, D is TRBD1 (6 bases). CDR1 is KGHSH, CDR2 LQKENI, per germline. This CDR3 spans 16 amino acids. Trimming left V 3 bases short and J 2 bases short, with 15 bases between.

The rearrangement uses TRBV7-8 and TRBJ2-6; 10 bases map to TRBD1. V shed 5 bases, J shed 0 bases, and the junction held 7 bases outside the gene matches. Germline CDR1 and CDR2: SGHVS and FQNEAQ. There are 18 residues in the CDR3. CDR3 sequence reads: CASSEWTGGGSGANVLTF. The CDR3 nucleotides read TGTGCCAGCAGCGAGTGGACAGGGGGTGGCTCTGGGGCCAACGTCCTGACTTTC.

CDR3 nucleotide sequence: TGTGCCAGTAGTCCACTCGGAGAGCCCCAGCATTTT. Amino acids: CASSPLGEPQHF. The chain is built from TRBV19 and TRBJ1-5, with D unresolved. V was pared by 5 bases and J by 8 bases, with 10 bases between. Germline CDR1 reads LNHDA; CDR2 reads SQIVND (reference sequence). This CDR3 has 12 amino acids.

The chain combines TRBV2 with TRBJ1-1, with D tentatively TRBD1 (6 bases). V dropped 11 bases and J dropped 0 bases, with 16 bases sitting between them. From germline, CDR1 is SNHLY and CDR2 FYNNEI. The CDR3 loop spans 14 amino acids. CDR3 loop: CAGSLGQMNTEAFF. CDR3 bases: TGTGCCGGATCTCTGGGACAAATGAACACTGAAGCTTTCTTT.

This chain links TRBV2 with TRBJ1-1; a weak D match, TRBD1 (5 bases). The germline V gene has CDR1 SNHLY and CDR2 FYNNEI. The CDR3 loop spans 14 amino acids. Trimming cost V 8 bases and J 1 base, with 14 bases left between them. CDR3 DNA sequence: TGTGCCAGCCTGCAGGGACCCTCGAACACTGAAGCTTTCTTT. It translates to CASLQGPSNTEAFF.

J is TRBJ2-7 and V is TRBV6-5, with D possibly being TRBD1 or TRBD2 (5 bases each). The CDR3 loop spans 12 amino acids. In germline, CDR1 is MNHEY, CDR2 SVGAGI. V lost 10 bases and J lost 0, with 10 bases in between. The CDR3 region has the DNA TGTGCCACCCGGGACCGCTCCTACGAGCAGTACGTC. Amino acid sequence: CATRDRSYEQYV.

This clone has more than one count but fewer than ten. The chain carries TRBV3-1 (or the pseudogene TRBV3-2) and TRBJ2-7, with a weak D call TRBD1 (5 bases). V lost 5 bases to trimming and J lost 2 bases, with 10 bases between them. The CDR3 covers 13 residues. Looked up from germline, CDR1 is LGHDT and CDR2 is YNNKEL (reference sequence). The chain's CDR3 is CASSETVTYEQYF. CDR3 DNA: TGTGCCAGCAGCGAGACAGTTACCTACGAGCAGTACTTC.

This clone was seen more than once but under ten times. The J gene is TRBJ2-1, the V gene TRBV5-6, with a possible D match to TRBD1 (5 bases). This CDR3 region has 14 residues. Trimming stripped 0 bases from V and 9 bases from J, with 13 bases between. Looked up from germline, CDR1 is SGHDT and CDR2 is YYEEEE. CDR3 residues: CASSLAIREGEQFF. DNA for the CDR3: TGTGCCAGCAGCTTGGCCATCAGGGAAGGTGAGCAGTTCTTC.

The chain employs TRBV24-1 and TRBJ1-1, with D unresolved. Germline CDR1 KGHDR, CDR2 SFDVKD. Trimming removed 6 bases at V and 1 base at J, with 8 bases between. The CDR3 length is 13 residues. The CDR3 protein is CATSMDENTEAFF. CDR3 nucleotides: TGTGCCACCAGTATGGACGAGAACACTGAAGCTTTCTTT.

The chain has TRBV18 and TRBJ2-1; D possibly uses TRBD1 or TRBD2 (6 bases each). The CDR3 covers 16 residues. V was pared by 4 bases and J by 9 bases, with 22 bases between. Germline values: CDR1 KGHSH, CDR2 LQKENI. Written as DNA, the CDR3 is TGTGCCAGCTCACTAGCGGCTAGGGGGGAATTCGGTGAGCAGTTCTTC. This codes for CASSLAARGEFGEQFF.

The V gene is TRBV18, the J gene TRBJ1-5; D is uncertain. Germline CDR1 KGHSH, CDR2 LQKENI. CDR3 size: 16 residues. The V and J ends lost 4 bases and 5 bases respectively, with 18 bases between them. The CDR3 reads CASSLNTDPRHQPQHF. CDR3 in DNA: TGTGCCAGCTCACTCAACACGGATCCGAGGCATCAGCCCCAGCATTTT.

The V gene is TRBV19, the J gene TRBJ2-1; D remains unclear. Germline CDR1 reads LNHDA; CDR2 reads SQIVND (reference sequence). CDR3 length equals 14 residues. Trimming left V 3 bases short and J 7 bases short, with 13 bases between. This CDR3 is CASSIYIKGNEQFF. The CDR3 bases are TGTGCCAGTAGTATCTACATCAAAGGAAATGAGCAGTTCTTC.

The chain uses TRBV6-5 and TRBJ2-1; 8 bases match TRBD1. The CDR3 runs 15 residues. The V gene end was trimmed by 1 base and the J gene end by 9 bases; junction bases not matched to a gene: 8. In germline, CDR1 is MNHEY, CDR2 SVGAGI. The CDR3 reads CASSYLTGGRGEQFF. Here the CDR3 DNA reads TGTGCCAGCAGTTACTTAACAGGGGGAAGGGGTGAGCAGTTCTTC.

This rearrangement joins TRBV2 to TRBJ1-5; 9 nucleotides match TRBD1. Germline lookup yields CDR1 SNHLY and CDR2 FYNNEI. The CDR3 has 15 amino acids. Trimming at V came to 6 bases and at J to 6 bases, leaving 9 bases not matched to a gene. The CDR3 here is CASRTGGRGIQPQHF. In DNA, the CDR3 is TGTGCCAGCAGGACAGGGGGGCGCGGGATTCAGCCCCAGCATTTT.